The 22 T cell receptor beta chains listed next were all sequenced from one sample in a study of blood T cell repertoires in COVID-19. The data were produced by immunoSEQ multiplex PCR, yet TCRdb's version contains in-frame clones alone and is incomplete. The repertoire holds about 210,000 clones, with about 84% as singletons. The sequencing sample was made of PBMCs or T cells enriched from blood (not recorded which). The source of these receptors is a man aged 30-40 years with acute COVID-19.

V is TRBV9 and J is TRBJ2-1; 11 nucleotides agree with TRBD2. In germline, CDR1 is SGDLS, CDR2 YYNGEE. The CDR3 sequence is 15 residues long. The junction had 4 bases not matched to a gene; V was cut back by 0 bases and J by 8 bases. The CDR3 DNA is TGTGCCAGCAGCGTAGTAGCGGGGGGGCTGGATGAGCAGTTCTTC. Translated, it gives CASSVVAGGLDEQFF. The whole variable domain, filled in from reference TRBV9 and TRBJ2-1, reads DSGVTQTPKHLITATGQRVTLRCSPRSGDLSVYWYQQSLDQGLQFLIQYYNGEERAKGNILERFSAQQFPDLHSELNLSSLELGDSALYFCASSVVAGGLDEQFFGPGTRLTVL.

CDR3 bases: TGTGCCAGCAGTGCGACGAGGGGGTCCTACGAGCAGTACTTC. Amino acid sequence: CASSATRGSYEQYF. V usage is TRBV2 and J usage is TRBJ2-7; a weak D match, TRBD1 (6 bases). Per germline, CDR1 SNHLY and CDR2 FYNNEI. Trimming removed 4 bases from V and 1 base from J, with 11 bases in between. The CDR3 extends over 14 amino acids.

J is TRBJ1-2 and V is TRBV6-5; no clear D. The CDR3 extends over 11 amino acids. The V and J ends lost 6 bases and 3 bases respectively, with 5 bases between them. Germline V gene sequence: CDR1 MNHEY, CDR2 SVGAGI. The chain's CDR3 is CASSSYYGYTF. The CDR3, as DNA: TGTGCCAGCAGCTCTTACTATGGCTACACCTTC.

This clone was seen a handful of times. This specimen includes other DNA sequences encoding the same CDR3. The rearrangement joins TRBV2 to TRBJ2-3; D unclear. The CDR3 covers 13 residues. CDR1 is SNHLY, CDR2 FYNNEI, per germline. V lost 7 bases, J lost 2 bases, and 10 bases lay in between. CDR3 DNA: TGTGCCAGCAAGGCGGATTCCACAGATACGCAGTATTTT. Residues: CASKADSTDTQYF.

This clone has a handful of counts. The gene calls are TRBV30 and TRBJ1-2, with D perhaps matching TRBD1 (6 bases). The germline V gene encodes CDR1 GTSNPN and CDR2 SVGIG (reference sequence). The V and J ends lost 2 bases and 4 bases respectively, with 11 bases between them. The CDR3 spans 13 residues. In nucleotides, the CDR3 is TGTGCCTGGAGTAAGGGGGATGCCTATGGCTACACCTTC. This translates into CAWSKGDAYGYTF. The variable domain in full, completed from reference TRBV30 and TRBJ1-2, reads SQTIHQWPATLVQPVGSPLSLECTVEGTSNPNLYWYRQAAGRGLQLLFYSVGIGQISSEVPQNLSASRPQDRQFILSSKKLLLSDSGFYLCAWSKGDAYGYTFGSGTRLTVV.

The chain is built from TRBV19 and TRBJ2-2, with D possibly TRBD1 on 7 matching bases. This CDR3 has 16 amino acids. The germline V and J ends were trimmed by 6 bases and 4 bases, with 18 bases remaining between them. Germline V gene lookup returns CDR1 LNHDA and CDR2 SQIVND (reference sequence). CDR3 nucleotides: TGTGCCAGTAGGACCCCAGGGGGAGGTAGCACCGGGGAGCTGTTTTTT. This translates into CASRTPGGGSTGELFF.

V is TRBV25-1 and J is TRBJ2-3; D call uncertain. The CDR3 is 14 residues long. CDR1 is MGHDK and CDR2 is SYGVNS in the germline V gene. Trimming took off 1 base at V and 3 bases at J, with 8 bases between the two ends. The CDR3 region is CASSEFSLTDTQYF. CDR3 nucleotides: TGTGCCAGCAGTGAATTCTCTCTTACAGATACGCAGTATTTT.

This clone was observed a handful of times. The chain uses TRBV30 and TRBJ1-1; possible D gene TRBD1, 6 bases. This CDR3 region has 14 residues. The germline V gene encodes CDR1 GTSNPN and CDR2 SVGIG (reference sequence). Trimming took off 5 bases at V and 4 bases at J, with 17 bases between the two ends. CDR3 DNA: TGTGCCTGGCGCGACTGGGGGCCGTTCACTGAAGCTTTCTTT. Its translation: CAWRDWGPFTEAFF.

This clone has a handful of counts. The gene calls are TRBV7-9 and TRBJ1-5; unclear D gene. Germline values: CDR1 SEHNR, CDR2 FQNEAQ (reference sequence). CDR3 length: 17 amino acids. The V end was cut by 4 bases, the J end by 1 base, with 17 bases between. In nucleotides, the CDR3 is TGTGCCAGCAGCTCGGCAGGAGGCCTCGGGAGCAATCAGCCCCAGCATTTT. This sequence encodes CASSSAGGLGSNQPQHF.

The chain employs TRBV5-1 and TRBJ1-5; no firm D call. The ends were cut back, 4 bases at V and 7 bases at J, with 12 bases in the middle. Germline lookup yields CDR1 SGHRS and CDR2 YFSETQ. The CDR3 spans 13 residues. Here the CDR3 DNA reads TGCGCCAGCAGCCGGGGAAGGAACCAGCCCCAGCATTTT. It translates to CASSRGRNQPQHF.

The rearrangement uses TRBV5-6 and TRBJ2-3; D is possibly TRBD1 (5 bases). This CDR3 has 16 amino acids. The V end lost 0 bases, the J end lost 5 bases, and 16 bases lay between the germline ends. Looked up from germline, CDR1 is SGHDT and CDR2 is YYEEEE. CDR3 nucleotide sequence: TGTGCCAGCAGCTTGGTATCGGACACAAAGAAAGATACGCAGTATTTT. Protein: CASSLVSDTKKDTQYF.

This rearrangement joins TRBV19 to TRBJ1-1; no definite D call. Germline-derived CDR1 and CDR2 are LNHDA and SQIVND (reference sequence). This CDR3 has 13 residues. Trimming pared 0 bases from V and 7 bases from J, leaving 9 bases between. CDR3 coding DNA: TGTGCCAGTAGTATAGAAACGGGGTATGAAGCTTTCTTT. It yields the protein CASSIETGYEAFF.

The J gene is TRBJ1-2, the V gene TRBV28; 8 nucleotides align to TRBD1. The CDR3 totals 14 residues. Losses at the gene ends were 5 bases for V and 8 bases for J; bases not matched to a gene: 10. Germline V gene data show CDR1 as MDHEN and CDR2 as SYDVKM. The CDR3, as DNA: TGTGCCAGCAGTGTGGGACAGGTACGGGAGGGCTACACCTTC. It specifies CASSVGQVREGYTF.

The chain carries TRBV6-6 and TRBJ2-7; 8 bases agree with TRBD2. Germline CDR1 is MNHNY and CDR2 is SVGAGI (reference sequence). V shed 6 bases and J 4 bases; nucleotides not matched to a gene: 32. The CDR3 has 22 residues. The CDR3 sequence is CASRRAGLGGSGLERRRYEQYF. The CDR3 DNA is TGTGCCAGCAGACGAGCGGGGCTGGGTGGGTCGGGACTAGAGAGAAGGCGGTACGAGCAGTACTTC.

The chain is built from TRBV29-1 and TRBJ2-3, with 11 bases fitting TRBD1. In germline, CDR1 is SQVTM, CDR2 ANQGSEA. The CDR3 loop spans 15 amino acids. Germline trimming cut 2 bases from V and 4 bases from J; bases unmatched to any gene: 5. The CDR3 loop reads CSVERGQGASDTQYF. The DNA for the CDR3 is TGCAGCGTTGAAAGAGGACAGGGGGCATCAGATACGCAGTATTTT.

The chain joins TRBV11-2 to TRBJ2-5, with 9 bases matching TRBD1. With 5 bases clipped from V and 5 bases from J, the junction kept 15 bases outside the gene matches. Germline V gene data show CDR1 as SGHAT and CDR2 as FQNNGV. CDR3 length equals 17 residues. The DNA of the CDR3 is TGTGCCAGCAGCAATATCGATACAGGGGGCGCCGGGGAGACCCAGTACTTC. This gives the protein CASSNIDTGGAGETQYF.

The V and J genes are TRBV7-9 and TRBJ1-1, with a possible D match to TRBD1 (6 bases). This CDR3 contains 14 residues. The ends were cut back, 5 bases at V and 4 bases at J, with 14 bases in the middle. Germline V gives CDR1 SEHNR, CDR2 FQNEAQ (reference sequence). The CDR3 loop is CASSPGGQLTEAFF. Written as DNA, the CDR3 is TGTGCCAGCAGCCCAGGAGGACAGCTCACTGAAGCTTTCTTT.

This clone was detected only a few times. This sequence joins TRBV5-6 and TRBJ1-6; the D gene is possibly TRBD1 (6 bases). Per the germline V gene, CDR1 is SGHDT and CDR2 is YYEEEE. The CDR3 spans 15 residues. Trimming left V 2 bases short and J 7 bases short, with 13 bases between. CDR3 coding DNA: TGTGCCAGCAGCTTCAGGGGTGGTTACAATTCACCCCTCCACTTT. Translated, it gives CASSFRGGYNSPLHF.

This chain connects TRBV4-1 to TRBJ2-7; TRBD1 agrees at 7 bases. The CDR3 extends over 16 amino acids. Germline assignment: CDR1 MGHRA and CDR2 YSYEKL. Losses at the gene ends were 0 bases for V and 2 bases for J; bases not matched to a gene: 7. The CDR3 sequence is CASSQDLETGTYEQYF. The DNA of the CDR3 is TGCGCCAGCAGCCAAGATCTTGAGACAGGGACCTACGAGCAGTACTTC.

The rearrangement uses TRBV5-1 and TRBJ2-7, with TRBD1 matching over 8 bases. Germline CDR1 and CDR2: SGHRS and YFSETQ. The CDR3 is made up of 15 amino acids. With 4 bases clipped from V and 5 bases from J, the junction kept 11 bases outside the gene matches. CDR3 coding DNA: TGCGCCAGCAGCCAGCCCCGACAGGGGCTGCACGAGCAGTACTTC. Amino acids: CASSQPRQGLHEQYF.

The rearrangement uses TRBV28 and TRBJ1-6; 8 nucleotides line up with TRBD1. V lost 6 bases and J lost 10; bases outside the gene matches: 2. The germline CDR1 and CDR2 sequences are MDHEN and SYDVKM. This CDR3 is 12 amino acids long. The CDR3 region is CASRGQVSPLHF. The CDR3 DNA sequence: TGTGCCAGCAGGGGACAGGTGTCACCCCTCCACTTT.

This chain links TRBV4-1 with TRBJ1-2, with D maybe TRBD1 (6 bases). Trimming shortened V by 1 base and J by 8 bases, and 14 bases separated the two germline ends. The germline V gene has CDR1 MGHRA and CDR2 YSYEKL. CDR3 length: 14 amino acids. In DNA, the CDR3 is TGCGCCAGCAGCCAAGCATCAGGGGCGCAGGGCTACACCTTC. It is translated as CASSQASGAQGYTF.